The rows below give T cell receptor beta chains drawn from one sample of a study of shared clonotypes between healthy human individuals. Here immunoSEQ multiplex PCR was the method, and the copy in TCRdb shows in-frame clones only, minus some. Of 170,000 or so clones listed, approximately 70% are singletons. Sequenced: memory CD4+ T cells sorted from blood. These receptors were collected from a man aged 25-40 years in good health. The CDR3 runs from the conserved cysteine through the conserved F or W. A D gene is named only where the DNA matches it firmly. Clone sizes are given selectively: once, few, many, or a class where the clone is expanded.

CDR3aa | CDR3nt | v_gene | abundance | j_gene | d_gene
CASSLGGGSYGYTF | TGTGCCAGCAGCTTAGGTGGGGGTAGCTATGGCTACACCTTC | TRBV7-2 | - | TRBJ1-2 | -
CASSLGAIGGNTIYF | TGTGCCAGCAGTTTGGGGGCTATAGGTGGAAACACCATATATTTT | TRBV28 | - | TRBJ1-3 | -
CASSLALGEETQYF | TGTGCCAGCAGCTTAGCGTTGGGCGAGGAGACCCAGTACTTC | TRBV7-9 | many | TRBJ2-5 | -
CASSTVAGKQFF | TGTGCCAGTAGTACCGTAGCGGGGAAGCAGTTCTTC | TRBV19 | - | TRBJ2-1 | TRBD2
CASSNVNEQFF | TGTGCCAGCAGTAACGTCAATGAGCAGTTCTTC | TRBV2 | - | TRBJ2-1 | -
CASKVEGAGELFF | TGTGCCAGCAAAGTAGAGGGGGCCGGGGAGCTGTTTTTT | TRBV2 | - | TRBJ2-2 | -
CASSLSPGDQPQHF | TGTGCCAGCAGCTTATCTCCAGGGGACCAGCCCCAGCATTTT | TRBV11-2 | - | TRBJ1-5 | -
CASSLNVGTEAFF | TGTGCCAGCAGCCTCAACGTGGGCACTGAAGCTTTCTTT | TRBV7-3 | - | TRBJ1-1 | -
CASSLGDRETGELFF | TGTGCCAGCAGCTTAGGGGACAGGGAGACCGGGGAGCTGTTTTTT | TRBV11-3 | few | TRBJ2-2 | TRBD1
CASSLEGYSYEQYF | TGCGCCAGCAGCTTGGAGGGATACTCCTACGAGCAGTACTTC | TRBV5-1 | - | TRBJ2-7 | -
CASSYGTGGQKLFF | TGTGCCAGCAGTTACGGGACAGGGGGTCAAAAACTGTTTTTT | TRBV6-5 | many | TRBJ1-4 | TRBD1
CASIRTGSGNTIYF | TGTGCCAGCATTCGGACAGGGTCGGGAAACACCATATATTTT | TRBV6-1 | - | TRBJ1-3 | TRBD1
CASSHPSSNQPQHF | TGTGCCAGCAGCCATCCTTCCAGCAATCAGCCCCAGCATTTT | TRBV5-8 | - | TRBJ1-5 | -
CASSDPGGLTEAFF | TGCGCCAGCAGCGACCCAGGGGGCCTAACTGAAGCTTTCTTT | TRBV5-1 | many | TRBJ1-1 | TRBD1
CASSPPAREKLFF | TGTGCCAGCAGCCCCCCAGCCAGGGAAAAACTGTTTTTT | TRBV27 | few | TRBJ1-4 | -
CSVSETQYF | TGCAGTGTGTCAGAGACCCAGTACTTC | TRBV20-1 | few | TRBJ2-5 | -
CASSFGNGGTGYGYTF | TGTGCCAGCAGCTTTGGTAACGGGGGCACCGGCTATGGCTACACCTTC | TRBV7-3 | - | TRBJ1-2 | -
CASSLRTGRGEQYF | TGTGCCAGCAGCCTCAGGACAGGGCGAGGCGAGCAGTACTTC | TRBV5-4 | - | TRBJ2-7 | TRBD1
CASSELGLAGVGETQYF | TGTGCCAGCAGTGAACTTGGACTAGCGGGAGTAGGAGAGACCCAGTACTTC | TRBV2 | - | TRBJ2-5 | TRBD2
CASRRFGENYEQYF | TGTGCCAGCAGACGTTTTGGAGAAAACTACGAGCAGTACTTC | TRBV28 | - | TRBJ2-7 | -
CASSVLATTTYEQYF | TGTGCCAGTAGCGTGCTAGCGACCACAACCTACGAGCAGTACTTC | TRBV19 | - | TRBJ2-7 | -
CASSPGPAAIGYEQYF | TGTGCCAGCAGCCCGGGCCCCGCGGCTATAGGCTACGAGCAGTACTTC | TRBV7-2 | once | TRBJ2-7 | -
CASSLEGGSGNIQYF | TGTGCCAGCAGCTTAGAAGGGGGGTCGGGGAACATTCAGTACTTC | TRBV7-8 | - | TRBJ2-4 | -
CASSASGRGEETQYF | TGTGCCAGCAGCGCTAGCGGGAGAGGTGAAGAGACCCAGTACTTC | TRBV9 | - | TRBJ2-5 | TRBD2
CASSLTASGRRFF | TGTGCCAGCAGCTTGACGGCTAGCGGGAGGAGGTTCTTC | TRBV5-4 | - | TRBJ2-1 | TRBD2
CASSFGTGSGGQFF | TGTGCCAGCAGCTTTGGGACAGGGTCGGGCGGGCAGTTCTTC | TRBV7-9 | few | TRBJ2-1 | TRBD1
CASSQENRGLTDTQYF | TGTGCCAGCAGCCAAGAAAACAGGGGACTCACAGATACGCAGTATTTT | TRBV4-2 | - | TRBJ2-3 | -
CASSAGLAGAWGEQFF | TGTGCCAGCAGCGCCGGACTAGCGGGAGCTTGGGGTGAGCAGTTCTTC | TRBV7-8 | - | TRBJ2-1 | TRBD2
CASSSAGLAGNNEQFF | TGTGCCAGCAGCTCGGCGGGACTAGCGGGGAACAATGAGCAGTTCTTC | TRBV11-2 | - | TRBJ2-1 | TRBD2
CASSLLQRYEQYF | TGTGCCAGCAGCTTGTTACAGCGCTACGAGCAGTACTTC | TRBV5-5 | few | TRBJ2-7 | -
CASSLFDRGNEQFF | TGCGCCAGCAGCTTGTTCGACAGGGGCAATGAGCAGTTCTTC | TRBV5-1 | - | TRBJ2-1 | TRBD1
CAISLSTGDYEQYF | TGTGCCATCAGTCTATCCACAGGAGACTACGAGCAGTACTTC | TRBV10-3 | once | TRBJ2-7 | -
CASSPQNTEAFF | TGTGCCAGCAGCCCACAGAACACTGAAGCTTTCTTT | TRBV5-4 | - | TRBJ1-1 | -
CASSLGWRIAQETQYF | TGTGCCAGCAGCTTAGGCTGGCGTATCGCCCAAGAGACCCAGTACTTC | TRBV13 | few | TRBJ2-5 | -
CASSVSGINEKLFF | TGTGCCAGCAGTGTCTCAGGGATTAATGAAAAACTGTTTTTT | TRBV2 | - | TRBJ1-4 | -
CASSPGLAGGRGYEQYF | TGTGCCAGCTCACCGGGACTAGCGGGAGGACGGGGCTACGAGCAGTACTTC | TRBV18 | - | TRBJ2-7 | TRBD2
CASRGRTGLAGELFF | TGTGCCAGCAGGGGTCGGACAGGGCTTGCCGGGGAGCTGTTTTTT | TRBV6-5 | - | TRBJ2-2 | TRBD1
CASSRHMNTEAFF | TGTGCCAGCAGCCGACACATGAACACTGAAGCTTTCTTT | TRBV7-8 | few | TRBJ1-1 | -
CASSQRTLVETQYF | TGTGCCAGCAGCCAGCGAACCCTGGTTGAGACCCAGTACTTC | TRBV7-9 | - | TRBJ2-5 | -
CASSFSSGVQYF | TGCGCCAGCAGCTTTAGTTCAGGGGTGCAGTACTTC | TRBV5-1 | - | TRBJ2-7 | -
CASSYLSEQYF | TGTGCCAGCAGTTACCTCTCCGAGCAGTACTTC | TRBV6-5 | - | TRBJ2-7 | -
CASNPRRGGWETQYF | TGTGCCAGCAACCCAAGAAGGGGGGGGTGGGAGACCCAGTACTTC | TRBV6-1 | - | TRBJ2-5 | -
CASRLRVTNPPNYEQYF | TGTGCAAGTCGCTTGAGGGTGACCAACCCCCCTAATTACGAGCAGTACTTC | TRBV12-2 | - | TRBJ2-7 | -
CASSYGTRGMGADTQYF | TGTGCCAGCAGCTACGGGACTAGAGGAATGGGAGCAGATACGCAGTATTTT | TRBV7-8 | - | TRBJ2-3 | TRBD2
CASSKRTDNEQFF | TGCGCCAGCAGCAAAAGGACCGACAATGAGCAGTTCTTC | TRBV5-1 | - | TRBJ2-1 | -
CASSSRQGVFAFGYTF | TGCGCCAGCAGCTCCCGACAGGGGGTATTTGCCTTTGGCTACACCTTC | TRBV4-3 | once | TRBJ1-2 | TRBD1
CASSTGTGDYGYTF | TGTGCCAGCAGCACCGGGACAGGTGACTATGGCTACACCTTC | TRBV7-3 | few | TRBJ1-2 | TRBD1
CASSIARGNQPQHF | TGTGCCAGTAGTATTGCACGGGGTAATCAGCCCCAGCATTTT | TRBV19 | - | TRBJ1-5 | -
CASSPPTSPYVETQYF | TGTGCCAGCTCACCACCGACTAGCCCCTATGTGGAGACCCAGTACTTC | TRBV18 | - | TRBJ2-5 | TRBD2
CASSLRPGRPANIQYF | TGTGCCAGCAGCCTTCGTCCGGGCCGCCCAGCAAACATTCAGTACTTC | TRBV5-6 | few | TRBJ2-4 | -
CASSPGNTGELFF | TGTGCCAGCAGCCCAGGGAACACCGGGGAGCTGTTTTTT | TRBV7-3 | once | TRBJ2-2 | -
CASGRGDTEAFF | TGTGCCAGCGGGAGAGGAGACACTGAAGCTTTCTTT | TRBV2 | - | TRBJ1-1 | -
CASSLESGSYNEQFF | TGTGCCAGCAGCCTAGAAAGCGGCTCCTACAATGAGCAGTTCTTC | TRBV11-2 | - | TRBJ2-1 | -
CASSARGETQYF | TGTGCCAGCAGCGCCCGAGGGGAGACCCAGTACTTC | TRBV9 | - | TRBJ2-5 | -
CASRETGGTDTQYF | TGTGCCAGCAGAGAAACAGGGGGCACAGATACGCAGTATTTT | TRBV6-6 | - | TRBJ2-3 | TRBD1